This section outlines one T cell receptor (beta chain) sequence together with its context. Measured with immunoSEQ multiplex PCR; TCRdb has only the in-frame clones, and not every one. The repertoire consists of approximately 31,000 clones, with about 93% occurring once and the leading ten covering 0.35% to 0.5%. This specimen comes from a study of T cell changes during pregnancy in multiple sclerosis. The ends lost 0 bases at V and 1 base at J; junction bases unmatched: 11. CDR3 length: 18 amino acids. Germline CDR1 reads LGHNA; CDR2 reads YNFKEQ. The source material was CD4+ T cells from peripheral blood mononuclear cells, sampled in the second trimester of pregnancy. The source of this sequence is a female donor with multiple sclerosis, enrolled in a pregnancy study. V is TRBV4-2 and J is TRBJ1-2, with 7 positions matching TRBD1. The CDR3 DNA reads as TGTGCCAGCAGCCAAGATCAGATAGGGGGCCTACTTAACTATGGCTACACCTTC. It is translated as CASSQDQIGGLLNYGYTF.